Many counts were recorded for the clone carrying this T cell receptor (beta chain). The antigen remains undetermined. This sample stems from a study of T-cell reconstitution after alpha-beta-depleted transplantation in children. Study results and limitations: It was reported that alpha-beta T cells came from several hundred expanded graft clones (about two months after transplant). There were some patients whose high TCRbeta diversity at day 60 came from surviving recipient T cells and thymic progenitors. The authors attributed T-cell counts and diversity one year after transplant mostly to newly produced T cells.

CDR1 is SEHNR and CDR2 is FQNEAQ in the germline V gene (reference sequence). This CDR3 is 13 amino acids long. Trimming pared 2 bases from V and 0 bases from J, leaving 4 bases between. Library preparation (for TCRbeta) was performed with unique molecular identifiers. TCRdb re-called the PCR reads with MiXCR, one entry per CDR3 protein. Of 210,000 or so distinct CDR3 sequences in the sample, approximately 10% were seen once. This TCR was recovered from a child younger than two with acute myeloid leukemia, due to receive a stem cell transplant. V and J are TRBV7-9 and TRBJ1-2; D gene unclear. This sample comprised PBMCs, obtained before TCRalphabeta/CD19-depleted stem cell transplant. This chain's CDR3 is CASSLTPNYGYTF. In nucleotides, the CDR3 is TGTGCCAGCAGCTTAACGCCTAACTATGGCTACACCTTC.